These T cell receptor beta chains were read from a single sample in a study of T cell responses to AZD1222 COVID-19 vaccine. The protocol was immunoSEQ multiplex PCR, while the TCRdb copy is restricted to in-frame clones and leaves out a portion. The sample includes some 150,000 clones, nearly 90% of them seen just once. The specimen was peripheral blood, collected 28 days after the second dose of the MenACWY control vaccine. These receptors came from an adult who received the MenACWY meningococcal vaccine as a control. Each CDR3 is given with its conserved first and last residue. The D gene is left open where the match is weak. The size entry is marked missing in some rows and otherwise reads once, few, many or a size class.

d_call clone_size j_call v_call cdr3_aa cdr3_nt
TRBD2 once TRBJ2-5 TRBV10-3 CAISESRLAGGFETQYF TGTGCCATCAGTGAGTCTCGCCTAGCGGGAGGTTTTGAGACCCAGTACTTC
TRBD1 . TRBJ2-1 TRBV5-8 CASSLWTGVNRNEQFF TGTGCCAGCAGCTTGTGGACAGGGGTAAATAGGAATGAGCAGTTCTTC
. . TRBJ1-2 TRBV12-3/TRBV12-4 CATTRRGNYGYTF TGTGCCACCACGAGGCGGGGAAACTATGGCTACACCTTC
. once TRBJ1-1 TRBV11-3 CASSRPDGNTEAFF TGTGCCAGCAGCCGACCGGACGGGAACACTGAAGCTTTCTTT
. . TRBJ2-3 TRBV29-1 CSVEVGQTDTQYF TGCAGCGTTGAAGTAGGTCAGACAGATACGCAGTATTTT
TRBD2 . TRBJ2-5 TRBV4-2 CASSQDGGVLETQYF TGTGCCAGCAGCCAAGATGGGGGGGTTCTAGAGACCCAGTACTTC
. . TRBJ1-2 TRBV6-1 CASSEALQGAATF TGTGCCAGCAGTGAAGCGCTTCAGGGAGCAGCCACCTTC
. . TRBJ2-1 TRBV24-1 CATSDRRSGSARNEQFF TGTGCCACCAGTGATCGGCGTAGCGGTTCCGCGAGGAATGAGCAGTTCTTC
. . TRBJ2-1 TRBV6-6 CASSYSTGGGYNEQFF TGTGCCAGCAGTTACTCGACGGGGGGCGGTTACAATGAGCAGTTCTTC
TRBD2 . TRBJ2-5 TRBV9 CASSVDVGRESETQYF TGTGCCAGCAGCGTGGATGTAGGGCGGGAGAGTGAGACCCAGTACTTC
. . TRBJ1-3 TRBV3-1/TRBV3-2 CASSHLTGSGNTIYF TGTGCCAGCAGCCATTTGACAGGCTCTGGAAACACCATATATTTT
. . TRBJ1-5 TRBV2 CASSGEGGNQPQHF TGTGCCAGCAGTGGTGAGGGCGGGAATCAGCCCCAGCATTTT
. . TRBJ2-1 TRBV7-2 CASSLGGASYNEQFF TGTGCCAGCAGCTTAGGGGGGGCCTCCTACAATGAGCAGTTCTTC
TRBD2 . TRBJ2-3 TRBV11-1 CASSWRAGGRRDTQYF TGTGCCAGCAGCTGGCGGGCGGGGGGGCGAAGAGATACGCAGTATTTT
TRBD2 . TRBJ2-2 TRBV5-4 CASSLGRLAGNTGELFF TGTGCCAGCAGCTTAGGGCGACTAGCGGGGAACACCGGGGAGCTGTTTTTT
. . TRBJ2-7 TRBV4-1 CASSQVPIQDEQYF TGCGCCAGCAGCCAAGTACCCATCCAGGACGAGCAGTACTTC
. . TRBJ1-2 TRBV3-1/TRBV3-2 CASSRSQSSEDEGYTF TGTGCCAGCAGCCGTAGTCAAAGTTCGGAGGACGAGGGCTACACCTTC
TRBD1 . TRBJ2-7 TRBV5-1 CASSTGGPLYEQYF TGCGCCAGCAGTACAGGGGGACCTCTCTACGAGCAGTACTTC
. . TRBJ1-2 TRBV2 CASSERVYGYTF TGTGCCAGCAGTGAACGAGTATATGGCTACACCTTC
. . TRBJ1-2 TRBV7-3 CASSLGQNYGYTF TGTGCCAGCAGCTTAGGACAGAACTATGGCTACACCTTC
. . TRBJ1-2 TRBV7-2 CASSPAEGSHGYTF TGTGCCAGCAGCCCAGCTGAGGGATCCCATGGCTACACCTTC
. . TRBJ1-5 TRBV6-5 CASSFDGRGDQPQHF TGTGCCAGCAGTTTCGACGGGAGAGGGGATCAGCCCCAGCATTTT
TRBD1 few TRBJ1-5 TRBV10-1 CASTPGQTLNQPQHF TGCGCCAGCACACCGGGACAGACTCTCAATCAGCCCCAGCATTTT
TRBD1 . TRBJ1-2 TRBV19 CASSIAPTDRHRYGYTF TGTGCCAGTAGTATAGCCCCAACGGACAGGCATCGGTATGGCTACACCTTC
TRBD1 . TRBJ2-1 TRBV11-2 CASSPGQGLRVDEQFF TGTGCCAGCAGCCCCGGACAGGGGCTTCGGGTCGATGAGCAGTTCTTC
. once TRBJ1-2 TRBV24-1 CATSVRRLYGYTF TGTGCCACCAGTGTGAGGCGTCTTTATGGCTACACCTTC
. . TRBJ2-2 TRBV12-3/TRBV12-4 CASTRGATGELFF TGTGCCAGCACACGGGGGGCCACCGGGGAGCTGTTTTTT
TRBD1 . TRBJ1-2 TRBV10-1 CASREPGTVFRLYGYTF TGCGCCAGCAGGGAACCAGGGACAGTCTTTCGACTTTATGGCTACACCTTC
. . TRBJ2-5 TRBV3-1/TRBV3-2 CASSPPRGSRETQYF TGTGCCAGCAGCCCCCCCAGGGGTAGTAGGGAGACCCAGTACTTC
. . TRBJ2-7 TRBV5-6 CASSSHYEQYF TGTGCCAGCAGCTCCCACTACGAGCAGTACTTC
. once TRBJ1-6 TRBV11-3 CASSLGQMGSPLHF TGTGCCAGCAGCTTAGGACAGATGGGTTCACCCCTCCACTTT
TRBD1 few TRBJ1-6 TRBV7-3 CASSPGGQGAPPLHF TGTGCCAGCAGCCCAGGGGGACAGGGTGCTCCACCCCTCCACTTT
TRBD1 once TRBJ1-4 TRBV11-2 CASSSPPDGQGWTNEKLFF TGTGCCAGCAGTTCCCCACCCGACGGACAGGGGTGGACTAATGAAAAACTGTTTTTT
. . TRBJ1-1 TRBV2 CASRKDLNTEAFF TGTGCCAGCAGGAAAGACTTGAACACTGAAGCTTTCTTT
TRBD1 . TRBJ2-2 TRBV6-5 CASRSGQETGELFF TGTGCCAGCAGGTCGGGACAGGAGACCGGGGAGCTGTTTTTT
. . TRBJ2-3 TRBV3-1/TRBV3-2 CASSQDPIAITGGWRGNTQYF TGTGCCAGCAGCCAAGATCCCATAGCCATAACAGGGGGTTGGCGGGGGAATACGCAGTATTTT
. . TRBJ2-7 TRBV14 CASSQGAGFEQYF TGTGCCAGCAGCCAAGGCGCGGGATTCGAGCAGTACTTC
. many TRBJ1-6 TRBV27 CASSLYRGRDSPLHF TGTGCCAGCAGTTTATACCGGGGCAGGGATTCACCCCTCCACTTT
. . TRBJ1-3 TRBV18 CASSPLGESSGNTIYF TGTGCCAGCTCACCACTGGGGGAATCATCTGGAAACACCATATATTTT
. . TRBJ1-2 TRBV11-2 CASSFRTPRFYGYTF TGTGCCAGCAGTTTCCGGACGCCGCGATTCTATGGCTACACCTTC
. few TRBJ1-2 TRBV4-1 CASSQGTAYGYTF TGCGCCAGCAGCCAGGGGACGGCCTATGGCTACACCTTC
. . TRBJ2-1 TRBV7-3 CASSLTSSSYNEQFF TGTGCCAGCAGCTTAACCTCTAGCTCCTACAATGAGCAGTTCTTC
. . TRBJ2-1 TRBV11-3 CASSFDSASNEQFF TGTGCCAGCAGCTTTGACAGCGCCAGCAATGAGCAGTTCTTC
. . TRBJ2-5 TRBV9 CASSVAPTWPQETQYF TGTGCCAGCAGCGTAGCCCCCACGTGGCCCCAAGAGACCCAGTACTTC
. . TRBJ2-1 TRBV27 CASSLWRPDYNEQFF TGTGCCAGCAGTTTATGGAGACCCGACTACAATGAGCAGTTCTTC